This entry features one T cell receptor (beta chain) sequence. Libraries were prepared by immunoSEQ multiplex PCR; TCRdb keeps only in-frame clonotypes and omits some of them. This sample yields tens of thousands of clones, of which around 91% are seen a single time; more than 15% belongs to the top ten. These data are taken from a study of blood T cell repertoires in COVID-19. Seattle researchers signed up patients amid active infection and tracked them longitudinally. Trimming took off 6 bases at V and 5 bases at J, with 8 bases between the two ends. CDR3 length: 11 amino acids. Germline-derived CDR1 and CDR2 are DFQATT and SNEGSKA (reference sequence).

The specimen was peripheral blood. The chain uses TRBV20-1 and TRBJ1-5; maybe TRBD1 (5 bases). This receptor was obtained from an older woman with COVID-19, enrolled during active disease. The CDR3 reads CSATGDQPQHF. CDR3 sequence (DNA): TGCAGTGCCACGGGGGATCAGCCCCAGCATTTT.